A selection of T cell receptor beta chains follows, all from one sample in a study of CD8 T cells in ankylosing spondylitis. TCRdb recomputed calls from the 5' RACE reads with MiXCR, one row per CDR3 protein. The table records around 300,000 distinct CDR3 sequences, 20% of them present only once. What was sequenced was blood, either unsorted or a sorted T cell fraction (not recorded which). The receptors stem from a female donor with ankylosing spondylitis or in good health (not recorded which). Both conserved end residues are part of each CDR3. D genes are given only for firm matches. Expanded clones are given a class, and other clones once, few, many or no size at all.

CDR3nt: TGCGCCAGCAGCTTCGGGGGGCCCTTTAGAGATACGCAGTATTTT; CDR3aa: CASSFGGPFRDTQYF; v_gene: TRBV5-1; len: 15; j_gene: TRBJ2-3; abundance: many; d_gene: NA
CDR3nt: TGTGCCAGCAGCTTAAAGGGAGGTAATTCACCCCTCCACTTT; CDR3aa: CASSLKGGNSPLHF; v_gene: TRBV7-9; len: 14; j_gene: TRBJ1-6; abundance: NA; d_gene: NA
CDR3nt: TGTGCCTCGAGTAGGGCGGGCGACTATGGCTACACCTTC; CDR3aa: CASSRAGDYGYTF; v_gene: TRBV18; len: 13; j_gene: TRBJ1-2; abundance: NA; d_gene: NA
CDR3nt: TGTGCCAGCAGTTCGCTAGCGGTTAGCGGGATCGTGAGTACGCAGTATTTT; CDR3aa: CASSSLAVSGIVSTQYF; v_gene: TRBV6-5; len: 17; j_gene: TRBJ2-3; abundance: few; d_gene: TRBD2
CDR3nt: TGTGCCAGCAGCAGGGGACAGGGTGGGCAGCCCCAGCATTTT; CDR3aa: CASSRGQGGQPQHF; v_gene: TRBV6-1; len: 14; j_gene: TRBJ1-5; abundance: few; d_gene: TRBD1
CDR3nt: TGTGCCAGCAGCTTGGAACCCATGAACACTGAAGCTTTCTTT; CDR3aa: CASSLEPMNTEAFF; v_gene: TRBV5-6; len: 14; j_gene: TRBJ1-1; abundance: few; d_gene: NA
CDR3nt: TGCAGTGCTAGGGCGCTAGCGGGGTTCCTCTACGAGCAGTACTTC; CDR3aa: CSARALAGFLYEQYF; v_gene: TRBV20-1; len: 15; j_gene: TRBJ2-7; abundance: NA; d_gene: TRBD2
CDR3nt: TGCAGTGCTAGGAGGGCGACAGATACGCAGTATTTT; CDR3aa: CSARRATDTQYF; v_gene: TRBV20-1; len: 12; j_gene: TRBJ2-3; abundance: few; d_gene: NA
CDR3nt: TGTGCCAGCAGCTTCGCAGGGGACGGCTACGAGCAGTACTTC; CDR3aa: CASSFAGDGYEQYF; v_gene: TRBV9; len: 14; j_gene: TRBJ2-7; abundance: NA; d_gene: NA
CDR3nt: TGCAGTGCTAGAGGCGGAACCTACAATGAGCAGTTCTTC; CDR3aa: CSARGGTYNEQFF; v_gene: TRBV20-1; len: 13; j_gene: TRBJ2-1; abundance: many; d_gene: NA
CDR3nt: TGTGCCAGCAGCTTAGATTTCCATGAGCAGTTCTTC; CDR3aa: CASSLDFHEQFF; v_gene: TRBV7-9; len: 12; j_gene: TRBJ2-1; abundance: NA; d_gene: NA
CDR3nt: TGTGCCAGCAGTGAAGCCCAGTACCTCTACGAGCAGTACTTC; CDR3aa: CASSEAQYLYEQYF; v_gene: TRBV6-1; len: 14; j_gene: TRBJ2-7; abundance: few; d_gene: NA
CDR3nt: TGCAGTGCAAGAGATGCGGGGAGATCACAAGAGACCCAGTACTTC; CDR3aa: CSARDAGRSQETQYF; v_gene: TRBV20-1; len: 15; j_gene: TRBJ2-5; abundance: few; d_gene: NA
CDR3nt: TGTGCCAGCACCCCCGGGACTAGAGCCCACGAGCAGTACTTC; CDR3aa: CASTPGTRAHEQYF; v_gene: TRBV12-3/TRBV12-4; len: 14; j_gene: TRBJ2-7; abundance: many; d_gene: TRBD2
CDR3nt: TGTGCCAGCAGCCTGCGGGACAGGTTAAACACTGAAGCTTTCTTT; CDR3aa: CASSLRDRLNTEAFF; v_gene: TRBV5-6; len: 15; j_gene: TRBJ1-1; abundance: NA; d_gene: TRBD1
CDR3nt: TGTGCCAGCAGCTTCCAAGCGGAAGCCGATACGCAGTATTTT; CDR3aa: CASSFQAEADTQYF; v_gene: TRBV7-2; len: 14; j_gene: TRBJ2-3; abundance: few; d_gene: NA
CDR3nt: TGTGCCAGCAGCGTAGTCGAGGCCGGGGAGCTGTTTTTT; CDR3aa: CASSVVEAGELFF; v_gene: TRBV9; len: 13; j_gene: TRBJ2-2; abundance: NA; d_gene: NA
CDR3nt: TGTGCCAGCAGCGCGGGACTAGCGGGAGATGGAAATACGCAGTATTTT; CDR3aa: CASSAGLAGDGNTQYF; v_gene: TRBV9; len: 16; j_gene: TRBJ2-3; abundance: NA; d_gene: TRBD2
CDR3nt: TGTGCCTGGCGTGGGACAGGCTCTGGCTACGAGCAGTACTTC; CDR3aa: CAWRGTGSGYEQYF; v_gene: TRBV30; len: 14; j_gene: TRBJ2-7; abundance: medium-sized; d_gene: TRBD1
CDR3nt: TGTGCCAGCTCACCTGAAAGGGGGCCCAATCAGCCCCAGCATTTT; CDR3aa: CASSPERGPNQPQHF; v_gene: TRBV18; len: 15; j_gene: TRBJ1-5; abundance: NA; d_gene: TRBD1
CDR3nt: TGCAGCGTTCGGAACGGAGGAAACACCATATATTTT; CDR3aa: CSVRNGGNTIYF; v_gene: TRBV29-1; len: 12; j_gene: TRBJ1-3; abundance: NA; d_gene: NA
CDR3nt: TGTGCCAGCTCACCTCGACAGGATCCCTACGAGCAGTACTTC; CDR3aa: CASSPRQDPYEQYF; v_gene: TRBV18; len: 14; j_gene: TRBJ2-7; abundance: few; d_gene: NA
CDR3nt: TGTGCCAGCAGTTCTGGGGGTCTAAAGGGGGAGACCCAGTACTTC; CDR3aa: CASSSGGLKGETQYF; v_gene: TRBV6-5; len: 15; j_gene: TRBJ2-5; abundance: few; d_gene: NA
CDR3nt: TGTGCCAGCACCTGGGGGACAGGGGGGGAGACCCAGTACTTC; CDR3aa: CASTWGTGGETQYF; v_gene: TRBV12-3/TRBV12-4; len: 14; j_gene: TRBJ2-5; abundance: NA; d_gene: TRBD1
CDR3nt: TGTGCCAGCAGCCGGGACAGCTGGAGGTACGAGCAGTACTTC; CDR3aa: CASSRDSWRYEQYF; v_gene: TRBV7-9; len: 14; j_gene: TRBJ2-7; abundance: few; d_gene: TRBD1
CDR3nt: TGTGCCAGCTCACTCCGGACTAGCGGGAGTTCCGTGCAGTTCTTC; CDR3aa: CASSLRTSGSSVQFF; v_gene: TRBV18; len: 15; j_gene: TRBJ2-1; abundance: few; d_gene: TRBD2
CDR3nt: TGTGCCAGCAGCCGTGAACCGGGACGGCTCATGGATGGCTACACCTTC; CDR3aa: CASSREPGRLMDGYTF; v_gene: TRBV7-2; len: 16; j_gene: TRBJ1-2; abundance: NA; d_gene: NA
CDR3nt: TGTGCCAGCAGACGGACTAGTGGAGTAGATACGCAGTATTTT; CDR3aa: CASRRTSGVDTQYF; v_gene: TRBV6-4; len: 14; j_gene: TRBJ2-3; abundance: NA; d_gene: TRBD2
CDR3nt: TGTGCCAGCAGTCCCGGGACCGAGCAGTTCTTC; CDR3aa: CASSPGTEQFF; v_gene: TRBV27; len: 11; j_gene: TRBJ2-1; abundance: NA; d_gene: NA
CDR3nt: TGTGCCAGCTCATTAAGCGGGGGGAGGGCTGAAGCTTTCTTT; CDR3aa: CASSLSGGRAEAFF; v_gene: TRBV28; len: 14; j_gene: TRBJ1-1; abundance: few; d_gene: NA
CDR3nt: TGTGCCAGCAGTAGGACAGATTACAATGAGCAGTTCTTC; CDR3aa: CASSRTDYNEQFF; v_gene: TRBV2; len: 13; j_gene: TRBJ2-1; abundance: NA; d_gene: NA
CDR3nt: TGCAGTGCTTTCGACAGGCAGACTGAAGCTTTCTTT; CDR3aa: CSAFDRQTEAFF; v_gene: TRBV20-1; len: 12; j_gene: TRBJ1-1; abundance: NA; d_gene: NA
CDR3nt: TGTGCCAGCAGCATACTAGCCCCCAGCTCCTACAATGAGCAGTTCTTC; CDR3aa: CASSILAPSSYNEQFF; v_gene: TRBV12-3/TRBV12-4; len: 16; j_gene: TRBJ2-1; abundance: few; d_gene: NA
CDR3nt: TGCGCCAGCAGCTTGGCAGGGGGGATCGGTCAAGAGACCCAGTACTTC; CDR3aa: CASSLAGGIGQETQYF; v_gene: TRBV5-1; len: 16; j_gene: TRBJ2-5; abundance: NA; d_gene: NA
CDR3nt: TGTGCCTGGAGGCCCGACAACAGGGGTGGCTATGGCTACACCTTC; CDR3aa: CAWRPDNRGGYGYTF; v_gene: TRBV30; len: 15; j_gene: TRBJ1-2; abundance: NA; d_gene: TRBD1
CDR3nt: TGTGCCAGCTCACCCGGACAGGGCAGGGATACGCAGTATTTT; CDR3aa: CASSPGQGRDTQYF; v_gene: TRBV18; len: 14; j_gene: TRBJ2-3; abundance: NA; d_gene: TRBD1
CDR3nt: TGTGCCAGCTCACCAACTACTTATCGTAGAAGCTACGAGCAGTACTTC; CDR3aa: CASSPTTYRRSYEQYF; v_gene: TRBV18; len: 16; j_gene: TRBJ2-7; abundance: NA; d_gene: NA
CDR3nt: TGTGCCATCAGTACGGCCAGTTATAATTCACCCCTCCACTTT; CDR3aa: CAISTASYNSPLHF; v_gene: TRBV10-3; len: 14; j_gene: TRBJ1-6; abundance: few; d_gene: NA
CDR3nt: TGTGCCAGCAGCCAAGATTCAGGGGGCCGTAGAGCTTTCTTT; CDR3aa: CASSQDSGGRRAFF; v_gene: TRBV3-1; len: 14; j_gene: TRBJ1-1; abundance: NA; d_gene: TRBD1
CDR3nt: TGCAGTGCCAGTACGATCACAGATACGCAGTATTTT; CDR3aa: CSASTITDTQYF; v_gene: TRBV20-1; len: 12; j_gene: TRBJ2-3; abundance: NA; d_gene: NA
CDR3nt: TGCAGTGCCGGGGACACCTATGGCTACACCTTC; CDR3aa: CSAGDTYGYTF; v_gene: TRBV20-1; len: 11; j_gene: TRBJ1-2; abundance: NA; d_gene: NA
CDR3nt: TGCAGTGCTCCTATACCTGGCGGGAGCGTCATAGAGGAGCAGTTCTTC; CDR3aa: CSAPIPGGSVIEEQFF; v_gene: TRBV20-1; len: 16; j_gene: TRBJ2-1; abundance: NA; d_gene: TRBD2
CDR3nt: TGCAGTGCATGGGGACAGTCCTACGAGCAGTACTTC; CDR3aa: CSAWGQSYEQYF; v_gene: TRBV20-1; len: 12; j_gene: TRBJ2-7; abundance: NA; d_gene: TRBD1
CDR3nt: TGTGCCAGCAGCCATCGACTCGGGACAGTTAAGTACTTC; CDR3aa: CASSHRLGTVKYF; v_gene: TRBV12-3/TRBV12-4; len: 13; j_gene: TRBJ2-7; abundance: many; d_gene: TRBD1
CDR3nt: TGCGCCAGCAGCTTGTTCTGGGACGACAAAAACATTCAGTACTTC; CDR3aa: CASSLFWDDKNIQYF; v_gene: TRBV5-1; len: 15; j_gene: TRBJ2-4; abundance: NA; d_gene: NA
CDR3nt: TGTGCCAGCAGCGGGGGCAGGAACAATGAGCAGTTCTTC; CDR3aa: CASSGGRNNEQFF; v_gene: TRBV7-2; len: 13; j_gene: TRBJ2-1; abundance: NA; d_gene: NA
CDR3nt: TGCAGTGGCAGGGACGGTCCCGGCACCATATATTTT; CDR3aa: CSGRDGPGTIYF; v_gene: TRBV20-1; len: 12; j_gene: TRBJ1-3; abundance: NA; d_gene: NA
CDR3nt: TGTGCCAGCAGTCCCTCCTCCTCTGTTCCCTTACCCCTCCACTTT; CDR3aa: CASSPSSSVPLPLHF; v_gene: TRBV28; len: 15; j_gene: TRBJ1-6; abundance: NA; d_gene: NA
CDR3nt: TGTGCCAGCAGCCCAGGGCAGGGGCCTATCCATGGCTACACCTTC; CDR3aa: CASSPGQGPIHGYTF; v_gene: TRBV14; len: 15; j_gene: TRBJ1-2; abundance: NA; d_gene: NA
CDR3nt: TGCAGTGCTAGAGCCACGGGACAGGGGTATCAGCCCCAGCATTTT; CDR3aa: CSARATGQGYQPQHF; v_gene: TRBV20-1; len: 15; j_gene: TRBJ1-5; abundance: NA; d_gene: TRBD1
CDR3nt: TGCGCCAGCAGCCAAGACTTCGATGGGAATGAGCAGTTCTTC; CDR3aa: CASSQDFDGNEQFF; v_gene: TRBV4-3; len: 14; j_gene: TRBJ2-1; abundance: many; d_gene: NA
CDR3nt: TGTGCCAGCAGTTTAGGGACAGGGGGCATCTATGGCTACACCTTC; CDR3aa: CASSLGTGGIYGYTF; v_gene: TRBV12-3/TRBV12-4; len: 15; j_gene: TRBJ1-2; abundance: few; d_gene: TRBD1
CDR3nt: TGTGCCAGCAGCCAGACTTTCGACTCAAATGAGCAGTTCTTC; CDR3aa: CASSQTFDSNEQFF; v_gene: TRBV3-1; len: 14; j_gene: TRBJ2-1; abundance: once; d_gene: NA